This record looks at one T cell receptor (beta chain) sequence and its context. This entry belongs to a study of blood T cell repertoires in COVID-19. Study-level background: The United States, Italy and Spain were the sources of the acute and convalescent COVID-19 samples. T cells, B-cell-depleted T cells, or PBMCs supplied cDNA or gDNA.

The repertoire was sequenced with immunoSEQ multiplex PCR; TCRdb's copy has only in-frame clones and lacks some. Of about 240,000 clones in the sample, more than 70% were seen once. The CDR3 extends over 17 amino acids. J lost 2 bases, V lost 0 bases, and 5 bases had no gene match. From germline, CDR1 is LGHDT and CDR2 YNNKEL (reference sequence). Sequenced: peripheral blood. The chain combines TRBV3-1 (or the pseudogene TRBV3-2) with TRBJ1-3, with 9 bases that match TRBD1. The receptor was isolated from a man at least 80 years old with acute or convalescent COVID-19. DNA of the CDR3: TGTGCCAGCAGCCAAGATAAAGGGGACAGGGCTGGAAACACCATATATTTT. Amino acids: CASSQDKGDRAGNTIYF.